This T cell receptor (beta chain) was obtained from a study of cytomegalovirus exposure and HLA in healthy donors. Study observations and caveats: Common viral pathogens were later found to be apparently linked to several of the most significant clusters. A later analysis found that most CMV-associated TCR beta chains appeared HLA-restricted.

Samples came from healthy bone marrow donors. Researchers ran the PCR with 60 Vbeta and 13 Jbeta primers. Some clones are missing from TCRdb's copy, which holds only in-frame ones; the method was immunoSEQ multiplex PCR. Of 120,000 or so clones listed, 80% were seen once; the top ten hold about 3.3%. On this clone itself: Its target is not known.

This CDR3 comprises 12 residues. Germline assignment: CDR1 LNHDA and CDR2 SQIVND (reference sequence). V gave up 10 bases and J gave up 6 bases; unmatched junction bases: 3. The rearrangement joins TRBV19 to TRBJ2-1, with 10 nucleotides matching TRBD1. The TCR was taken from a male donor in good health and CMV-seronegative. Sequences were obtained from PBMCs. CDR3 sequence reads: CAIGTGANEQFF. In nucleotides, the CDR3 is TGTGCCATCGGGACAGGGGCCAATGAGCAGTTCTTC. The full variable domain, its missing parts supplied by reference TRBV19 and TRBJ2-1, is DGGITQSPKYLFRKEGQNVTLSCEQNLNHDAMYWYRQDPGQGLRLIYYSQIVNDFQKGDIAEGYSVSREKKESFPLTVTSAQKNPTAFYLCAIGTGANEQFFGPGTRLTVL.